This T cell receptor beta chain was captured in a study of T cells in Graves' hyperthyroidism and ophthalmopathy. Thyroid ultrasound, orbital computed tomography, clinical symptoms, and serum thyroxine and TRAb underpinned diagnoses. Germline CDR1 reads SGHAT; CDR2 reads FQNNGV. The CDR3 has 15 residues. The J segment lost 9 bases and the V segment lost 5 bases, leaving 12 bases of the junction unmatched. In this sample, this clonotype turned up many times. Amplification targeted TCR beta CDR3 regions from RNA transcripts. A set of HTBI primers served as the primers for a first-round RT-PCR of the TCR CDR3. From the multiplex PCR reads, TCRdb called clonotypes with MiXCR, one entry per CDR3 protein. The sample yields roughly 200,000 distinct CDR3 sequences, 15% to 20% seen once.

Sequenced sample: blood. The receptor was isolated from a middle-aged man with Graves' hyperthyroidism. This rearrangement joins TRBV11-2 to TRBJ2-1, with 8 bases fitting TRBD1. Here the CDR3 reads CASSPIVRGQGEQFF. The DNA for the CDR3 is TGTGCCAGCAGCCCAATCGTCAGGGGGCAGGGTGAGCAGTTCTTC. The full variable domain, rest sourced from reference TRBV11-2 and TRBJ2-1, is EAGVAQSPRYKIIEKRQSVAFWCNPISGHATLYWYQQILGQGPKLLIQFQNNGVVDDSQLPKDRFSAERLKGVDSTLKIQPAKLEDSAVYLCASSPIVRGQGEQFFGPGTRLTVL.